The present T cell receptor beta chain was sequenced within a study of neoadjuvant nivolumab and ipilimumab in lung cancer (dated by TCRdb to the early 2020s). For context, the study as a whole: Nivolumab was given at 3 mg/kg intravenously on days 1, 15 and 29, and the combination arm added ipilimumab 1 mg/kg on day 1 only. For each study arm, the primary endpoint of the trial was the rate of major pathologic response (MPR) in the intention-to-treat population. A total of roughly 46 patients with operable NSCLC were treated in the trial, with 23 randomized to nivolumab monotherapy and roughly 20 randomized to nivolumab plus ipilimumab. The study compared TCR repertoires in pretherapy (baseline) peripheral blood with TCR repertoires in tumors resected at surgery following neoadjuvant immune checkpoint blockade. Matched pretherapy and resected tumor pairs were analyzed from seven patients, of whom four had been treated with nivolumab and three with nivolumab plus ipilimumab. Overall study outcomes, separate from this receptor: TCR sequencing was performed in a small number of samples. TCR richness and clonality were greater in resected tumors than in tumor-adjacent uninvolved lung, and increases were seen in more dual-therapy-treated tumors. Richness in tumors resected after neoadjuvant therapy showed a positive correlation with pretherapy blood TCR richness (Spearman R = 0.82). Tumor T-cell richness and clonality rose from pretherapy to surgery in three of three dual-therapy tumors but in only two of four nivolumab-treated tumors. No significant correlation was found between TCR clonality and pathologic tumor regression, and only one major-pathologic-response sample was available for the clonality analysis.

About this clone itself: The clone's antigen remains unknown. No base quality information exists; no much larger clone differs at one position.

Receptor libraries were prepared by the immunoSEQ multiplex PCR assay. From the authors' description of their analysis: Repertoires were summarized in terms of richness and clonality, and significantly expanded and contracted clones between pre- and post-therapy samples were identified. The immuneACCESS repertoire file appears here via TCRdb, limited to in-frame rearrangements. These files lack a portion of the clones; in checked studies, under half of the deficit traces to unresolved V genes, and the cause of the others is not known. That table furnishes V, J and clone size, whereas the DNA furnished D and trimming. The sample table records 40,000 to 60,000 clones; around nine tenths of these occur just once. The ten top clones hold approximately 3.7% of the sample. The time point label on this specimen signifies: pretherapy, before neoadjuvant immune checkpoint inhibitors. Samples were obtained from the phase 2 randomized NEOSTAR trial, in which neoadjuvant nivolumab or nivolumab plus ipilimumab followed by surgery was tested in operable NSCLC.

Sequencing was performed on blood, taken before neoadjuvant nivolumab, alone or with ipilimumab. This sequence originates from an adult with non-small cell lung cancer. Some clones in this sample may be carry-over from other donors' samples.

This receptor carries the CDR3 CTSKGQGDPSYEQYF. The DNA sequence is given as TGCACCAGCAAGGGACAGGGGGACCCCTCCTACGAGCAGTACTTC. The sequence joins TRBV1 to TRBJ2-7; no DNA check was done on the table's D call, TRBD1. TRBV1 is listed as a pseudogene. The CDR3 starts with the cysteine, ends with the phenylalanine, and has 15 residues. Only the CDR3 DNA stays, 45 bases, in frame from base 1.